The present T cell receptor (beta chain) was sequenced within a study of blood T cell repertoires in COVID-19. This CDR3 region has 14 residues. Trimming stripped 0 bases from V and 1 base from J, with 5 bases between. The germline V gene encodes CDR1 LGHDT and CDR2 YNNKEL (reference sequence). Original analysis: Amplification of reference gene primers provided the estimated nucleated cell counts. TCRdb's table, derived via immunoSEQ multiplex PCR, lists solely in-frame clones and lacks some. V, J and clone size were drawn from that table, and D and trimming were deduced from the DNA. Altogether fewer than 300,000 clones are present, 83% being singletons, with the ten largest covering roughly a tenth.

The source is a woman between 45 and 65 years old who had recovered from COVID-19. Input material: peripheral blood. The rearrangement uses TRBV3-1 (or the pseudogene TRBV3-2) and TRBJ2-3; unclear D gene. The CDR3, as DNA: TGTGCCAGCAGCCAAGATCTCCGCACAGATACGCAGTATTTT. Its protein product is CASSQDLRTDTQYF.